Shown below are 28 T cell receptor beta chains from a single sample sequenced in a study of identical twins. TCRdb reprocessed the 5' RACE reads with MiXCR, giving one entry per CDR3 protein. Of under 250,000 distinct CDR3 sequences detected, 9.5% to 15% appear once; the ten largest clones hold 3.5% to 5%. These data were likewise used in another study, on yellow fever vaccine responses in identical twins.

The specimen sequenced was memory (CD45RO+) T cells sorted from blood. Receptors originate from a woman aged 18-29 years in good health.

This clonotype was found a few times. The chain uses TRBV28 and TRBJ2-3; 9 positions match TRBD1. Looked up from germline, CDR1 is MDHEN and CDR2 is SYDVKM. The CDR3 runs to 15 residues. Trimming removed 2 bases from V and 11 bases from J; junction bases left unmatched: 11. In nucleotides, the CDR3 is TGTGCCAGCAGTTTACGGACCGGGACAGGGCAGAAGCAGTATTTT. As protein: CASSLRTGTGQKQYF.

This clonotype was found many times. This chain links TRBV15 with TRBJ1-2; tentatively, D is TRBD1 (5 bases). This CDR3 has 15 amino acids. Trimming shortened V by 3 bases and J by 0 bases, and 11 bases separated the two germline ends. Germline assignment: CDR1 LNHNV and CDR2 YYDKDF (reference sequence). CDR3 in DNA: TGTGCCACCAGCAGTGGCCGGGGGGCTAACTATGGCTACACCTTC. Translating it yields CATSSGRGANYGYTF.

This clonotype has a handful of counts. The J gene is TRBJ1-1, the V gene TRBV28; no clear D. The CDR3 consists of 16 residues. Trimming took 10 bases from V and 4 from J, leaving 25 bases between them. Germline V gene data show CDR1 as MDHEN and CDR2 as SYDVKM. The CDR3 DNA reads TGTGCCAACACAGACTTCGGTGTGACGGGGAGCACTGAAGCTTTCTTT. Amino acids: CANTDFGVTGSTEAFF.

This clonotype was recorded a few times. The rearrangement uses TRBV11-1 and TRBJ2-7; 9 nucleotides match TRBD2. CDR1 and CDR2 from the germline V gene are SGHAT and FQDESV (reference sequence). J was trimmed by 6 bases and V by 2 bases; bases with no gene match: 5. The CDR3 consists of 14 residues. The CDR3 loop reads CASSLWASGVEQYF. The CDR3 bases are TGTGCCAGCAGCTTATGGGCTAGCGGGGTCGAGCAGTACTTC.

This clonotype has a handful of counts. The chain employs TRBV13 and TRBJ2-5; 9 bases map to TRBD2. V lost 1 base to trimming and J lost 5 bases; unmatched junction nucleotides: 5. Per germline, CDR1 PRHDT and CDR2 FYEKMQ (reference sequence). CDR3 length: 15 amino acids. The CDR3 region is CASSLEAGGTETQYF. In DNA, the CDR3 is TGTGCCAGCAGCTTAGAGGCGGGGGGGACTGAGACCCAGTACTTC. Combining the CDR3 with reference TRBV13 and TRBJ2-5 gives the whole variable domain AAGVIQSPRHLIKEKRETATLKCYPIPRHDTVYWYQQGPGQDPQFLISFYEKMQSDKGSIPDRFSAQQFSDYHSELNMSSLELGDSALYFCASSLEAGGTETQYFGPGTRLLVL.

This clonotype has at least ten counts. The chain employs TRBV20-1 and TRBJ2-7, with D maybe TRBD1 (6 bases). The germline CDR1 and CDR2 sequences are DFQATT and SNEGSKA (reference sequence). Between the trimmed V and J ends, which lost 5 bases and 1 base, there was a span of 9 bases. The CDR3 consists of 12 residues. CDR3 region: CSAPDRSYEQYF. The CDR3 nucleotides read TGCAGTGCTCCGGACAGATCCTACGAGCAGTACTTC.

This clonotype was recorded a few times. The V call is TRBV10-3, the J call TRBJ2-1; D tentatively fits TRBD1 or TRBD2 (5 bases each). V dropped 5 bases and J dropped 9 bases, with 23 bases sitting between them. There are 16 residues in the CDR3. From germline, CDR1 is ENHRY and CDR2 SYGVKD. This CDR3 is CAISNGASGLYGEQFF. The DNA of the CDR3 is TGTGCCATCAGTAACGGGGCCTCGGGATTGTATGGTGAGCAGTTCTTC.

J is TRBJ2-2 and V is TRBV12-3 or TRBV12-4; D is uncertain. V shed 5 bases and J shed 4 bases, with 8 bases lying between them. This CDR3 comprises 13 residues. CDR3 protein: CASSPTSTGELFF. The DNA of the CDR3 is TGTGCCAGCAGTCCAACGTCCACCGGGGAGCTGTTTTTT.

In its sample, this clonotype was seen many times. Sequence at one end of the junction differs from germline and may be a read error. The rearrangement uses TRBV5-1 and TRBJ1-1; TRBD1 aligns across 9 bases. Germline V gene data show CDR1 as SGHRS and CDR2 as YFSETQ. This CDR3 is built from 14 residues. CDR3 sequence (DNA): TGTGCCAGCAGCCAAGGACAGGGGAGGACTGAAGCTTTCTTT. Translation gives CASSQGQGRTEAFF.

The chain employs TRBV18 and TRBJ2-1; 10 nucleotides agree with TRBD2. The length of the CDR3 is 18 residues. Germline V lookup: CDR1 KGHSH, CDR2 LQKENI. V gave up 4 bases and J gave up 1 base; unmatched junction bases: 10. CDR3 coding DNA: TGTGCCAGCTCACTCCAAGCGGGGGGGCCGGTATCCTACAATGAGCAGTTCTTC. It is translated as CASSLQAGGPVSYNEQFF.

This clonotype was found many times. The chain couples TRBV12-3 or TRBV12-4 to TRBJ2-7; no clear D. The CDR3 has 14 residues. V shed 1 base and J shed 3 bases, with 10 bases lying between them. The CDR3 nucleotides are TGTGCCAGCAGTTTAGAACAGCAGCACTACGAGCAGTACTTC. It translates to CASSLEQQHYEQYF.

The CDR3 DNA reads as TGTGCCAGCAGCTTGGAACGTCAGGCAGGGGGAAATACGCAGTATTTT. Translated, it gives CASSLERQAGGNTQYF. The genes are TRBV5-5 and TRBJ2-3; TRBD1 agrees at 7 bases. V lost 0 bases and J lost 7; bases outside the gene matches: 11. The CDR3 sequence is 16 residues long. Germline V gene sequence: CDR1 SGHKS, CDR2 YYEKEE (reference sequence).

The rearrangement links TRBV7-2 to TRBJ2-2, with a weak D call TRBD1 (5 bases). Germline loops: CDR1 SGHTA, CDR2 FQGNSA. The CDR3 extends over 16 amino acids. V lost 1 base and J lost 0, with 9 bases in between. CDR3 nucleotide sequence: TGTGCCAGCAGCTTAGACGACAGAGCGAACACCGGGGAGCTGTTTTTT. This translates into CASSLDDRANTGELFF.

The chain links TRBV2 to TRBJ2-6; a possible D gene is TRBD2 (5 bases). Germline values: CDR1 SNHLY, CDR2 FYNNEI. Trimming removed 11 bases at V and 2 bases at J, with 13 bases between. The CDR3 extends over 14 amino acids. In nucleotides, the CDR3 is TGTGCCTCCCGAGGGTTCGCTGGGGCCAACGTCCTGACTTTC. This encodes CASRGFAGANVLTF.

The CDR3 reads CASSSSGRGADTQYF. As DNA, the CDR3 is TGTGCCAGCAGCTCCAGCGGGAGGGGGGCAGATACGCAGTATTTT. V and J are TRBV12-3 or TRBV12-4 and TRBJ2-3; 10 nucleotides align to TRBD2. This CDR3 is built from 15 residues. With 6 bases clipped from V and 4 bases from J, the junction kept 7 bases outside the gene matches.

This clonotype was counted a few times. This rearrangement joins TRBV19 to TRBJ1-5, with D maybe TRBD1 (6 bases). The CDR3 loop spans 16 amino acids. Trimming shortened V by 6 bases and J by 2 bases, and 17 bases separated the two germline ends. Germline CDR1 is LNHDA and CDR2 is SQIVND (reference sequence). CDR3 sequence reads: CASRAGGDGGNQPQHF. The CDR3 region has the DNA TGTGCCAGTAGGGCCGGGGGCGATGGTGGCAATCAGCCCCAGCATTTT. The whole variable domain, filled in from reference TRBV19 and TRBJ1-5, reads DGGITQSPKYLFRKEGQNVTLSCEQNLNHDAMYWYRQDPGQGLRLIYYSQIVNDFQKGDIAEGYSVSREKKESFPLTVTSAQKNPTAFYLCASRAGGDGGNQPQHFGDGTRLSIL.

The chain is built from TRBV6-2 or TRBV6-3 and TRBJ2-7, with 12 bases aligning to TRBD2. CDR1 MNHEY and CDR2 SVGEGT come from the germline V gene. The CDR3 consists of 15 residues. Trimming cost V 2 bases and J 4 bases; bases outside gene matches: 3. The CDR3 bases are TGTGCCAGCAGTTACGGTGGGACTAGCGGGTACGAGCAGTACTTC. It yields the protein CASSYGGTSGYEQYF.

This clonotype was observed a few times. The J gene is TRBJ2-5, the V gene TRBV19; D uncertain. V dropped 3 bases and J dropped 4 bases, with 9 bases sitting between them. CDR1 is LNHDA, CDR2 SQIVND, per germline (reference sequence). The CDR3 contains 13 residues. In DNA form, the CDR3 reads TGTGCCAGTAGTATTGGAACCGGAGAGACCCAGTACTTC. Translation gives CASSIGTGETQYF.

In the case of this clonotype: One junction end disagrees with the germline gene, perhaps due to a read error. In DNA, the CDR3 is TGCGCGGGAGGGAGGAGTGGGAACACTGAAGCTTTCTTT. Translating gives CAGGRSGNTEAFF. The chain employs TRBV6-6 and TRBJ1-1; D is unresolved. Germline lookup yields CDR1 MNHNY and CDR2 SVGAGI (reference sequence). The CDR3 loop spans 13 amino acids.

This clonotype was recorded a few times. The chain uses TRBV3-1 and TRBJ1-1, with D tentatively TRBD1 (6 bases). This CDR3 region has 12 residues. The ends were cut back, 4 bases at V and 11 bases at J, with 14 bases in the middle. CDR1 is LGHDT, CDR2 YNNKEL, per germline (reference sequence). CDR3 residues: CASSRDTRGAFF. Here the CDR3 DNA reads TGTGCCAGCAGCCGGGACACCCGGGGGGCTTTCTTT.

The table lists this clonotype with a few counts. This sequence joins TRBV27 and TRBJ1-4; TRBD1 aligns across 7 bases. Germline V gives CDR1 MNHEY, CDR2 SMNVEV (reference sequence). V trimming: 8 bases; J trimming: 7 bases; junction bases outside the gene matches: 4. The CDR3 is 12 residues long. The CDR3 region is CASWDRSEKLFF. In DNA, the CDR3 is TGTGCCAGCTGGGACAGAAGTGAAAAACTGTTTTTT.

V usage is TRBV10-2 and J usage is TRBJ1-2; D unresolved. Germline CDR1 and CDR2: WSHSY and SAAADI. The CDR3 length is 13 residues. Trimming removed 3 bases from V and 0 bases from J, with 5 bases in between. The CDR3: CASSDSTNYGYTF. In DNA form, the CDR3 reads TGCGCCAGCAGTGATTCGACTAACTATGGCTACACCTTC.

The sample holds a few counts of this clonotype. V gene TRBV12-3 or TRBV12-4 combines with J gene TRBJ2-5; D unresolved. The CDR3 runs to 17 residues. V lost 7 bases, J lost 1 base, and 22 bases lay in between. Here the CDR3 reads CASNPRPVAASQETQYF. The DNA of the CDR3 is TGTGCCAGCAACCCTCGGCCCGTAGCAGCCAGCCAAGAGACCCAGTACTTC.

This clonotype was detected once. The chain is built from TRBV18 and TRBJ2-7; D gene ambiguous. The CDR3 is 13 residues long. Germline CDR1 is KGHSH and CDR2 is LQKENI. With 3 bases removed from V and 1 base from J, the gap between germline ends came to 7 bases. The DNA of the CDR3 is TGTGCCAGCTCACCCCGCTCTTCCTACGAGCAGTACTTC. Its protein product is CASSPRSSYEQYF.

The J gene is TRBJ1-3, the V gene TRBV7-3; a possible D gene is TRBD1 (6 bases). V was cut by 2 bases and J by 4 bases, with 6 bases left in between. This CDR3 spans 13 amino acids. The germline CDR1 and CDR2 sequences are SGHTA and FQGTGA. The CDR3 coding sequence is TGTGCCAGCAGCTTAGGACAGGGAAACACCATATATTTT. Its translation: CASSLGQGNTIYF.

In this sample, this clonotype turned up many times. The V gene is TRBV6-1, the J gene TRBJ1-6; D is uncertain. Germline lookup yields CDR1 MNHNS and CDR2 SASEGT. The CDR3 contains 12 residues. V was cut by 4 bases and J by 7 bases, with 5 bases left in between. The CDR3 loop reads CASSVANSPLHF. CDR3 DNA: TGTGCCAGCAGTGTAGCAAATTCACCCCTCCACTTT.

In this sample, this clonotype turned up a few times. CDR3 in amino acids: CASSQTFSGTRTTDTQYF. The CDR3 nucleotides read TGCGCCAGCAGCCAGACCTTTAGCGGGACCCGTACCACAGATACGCAGTATTTT. This chain uses TRBV4-1 with TRBJ2-3; TRBD2 matches 8 bases. Trimming removed 3 bases from V and 2 bases from J; junction bases left unmatched: 13. This CDR3 has 18 amino acids. Germline V gives CDR1 MGHRA, CDR2 YSYEKL.

This clonotype appeared many times. V usage is TRBV29-1 and J usage is TRBJ2-7, with 11 bases fitting TRBD1. The CDR3 has 17 amino acids. Germline V gene sequence: CDR1 SQVTM, CDR2 ANQGSEA. Trimming removed 0 bases from V and 2 bases from J; junction bases left unmatched: 9. CDR3 protein: CSVEDLDRGLPPYEQYF. As DNA, the CDR3 is TGCAGCGTTGAAGATTTGGACAGGGGGCTCCCCCCCTACGAGCAGTACTTC.